This paragraph covers one T cell receptor beta chain sequence. The data stem from a study of cytotoxic CD8 clonotypes in ibrutinib-treated CLL. V was clipped by 3 bases and J by 0 bases; unmatched bases: 4. Germline assignment: CDR1 SGDLS and CDR2 YYNGEE. The CDR3 consists of 15 residues. Repertoires were generated with immunoSEQ multiplex PCR, while TCRdb's copy carries only in-frame clones and drops some. The table shows some 150,000 clones, with approximately 80% occurring only once. The J gene is TRBJ2-7, the V gene TRBV9, with TRBD2 matching 9 bases. The receptor comes from a human donor with chronic lymphocytic leukemia. Material: PBMCs, obtained after 36 months of ibrutinib treatment. Here the CDR3 DNA reads TGTGCCAGCAGCGCTGGACTAGCGCGCTCCTACGAGCAGTACTTC. Translating it yields CASSAGLARSYEQYF.